The source of this TCR beta chain is a study of blood T cells in healthy people across ages (dated by TCRdb to between 2014 and 2017). As for the study more broadly: In model experiments, template switching captured about one uniquely barcoded TCR beta cDNA molecule for every two T cells. Age-related changes in TCR beta repertoire diversity were measured in the study by deep sequencing normalized with unique cDNA molecular identifiers. Four age groups were formed from the donors: young (average roughly 15 years), middle-aged (approximately 39), aged (62) and long-lived (about 80). Two additional independent replicas of 1 million unique cDNA reads from the same blood draw were analyzed for two donors (one aged 18 to 29 and one aged 80 or older).

The investigation overall reported the following: Estimates of total diversity based on one million sequenced T cells were considered lower bounds and underestimates. Observed TCR beta diversity per million T cells fell roughly linearly with age, and a significant reduction was already apparent by age roughly 40. Observed TCR beta diversity correlated strongly with the percentage of naive T cells measured by flow cytometry. Compared with the aged group, the long-lived group had more naive CD4+ T cells, fewer expanded clones and increased TCR diversity, a pattern suggesting age selection. Since profiling was done on bulk unsorted PBMCs, naive and antigen-experienced compartments could not be conclusively compared. Because donor CMV infection status was unknown, age-related changes in expanded clonotypes were potentially confounded.

The library was obtained by 5' RACE. Data came from an Illumina HiSeq 2500. A second PCR of 7 to 11 cycles was performed with a sample-barcoded 5' primer and a J-beta primer mix. Each TCR beta cDNA molecule received a unique molecular identifier from a template-switch 5' adaptor carrying 12 random nucleotides. Each sample yielded at least 3 million CDR3-containing paired-end reads. All of the RNA was converted into first-strand cDNA using the Mint cDNA synthesis kit, with a TRBC-specific oligonucleotide serving as the primer. All cDNA was treated with uracil-DNA glycosylase and then went through a first 18-cycle PCR with the universal primers M1SS and BC2_uni_R. Under the source paper's analysis protocol: For normalization, 1 million high-quality reads, each with a distinct molecular identifier, were randomly selected from each sample. Instead of being binned into consensus sequences, reads that shared molecular identifiers were thrown out. MiTCR, with a Q25 quality threshold and the strictest error-elimination algorithm, was used for CDR3 identification, clonotype clustering and error correction. A nonparametric unseen species model with Euler transformation was used to estimate a lower bound on total TCR beta diversity. TCRdb reprocessed the public reads (quality trimming at Q25 with fastp, clone calling with MiXCR) and kept in-frame beta chains. Each CDR3 protein appears once, grouped with its most common genes and DNA. TCRdb assigned the V and J calls; the authors' analysis was not used. The sample profile shows 750,000 to 950,000 distinct CDR3 sequences; almost 30% of them were found once. The biggest ten clones account for approximately 10% of the sample.

Systemically healthy Caucasian individuals from Russia, roughly 40 in total and aged roughly 6 to 95 years, were included as donors. Roughly 9 milliliters of peripheral blood were drawn from each donor into EDTA-treated Vacutainer tubes. PBMCs were isolated by Ficoll-Paque density-gradient centrifugation, with at least 6 million obtained per sample. Total RNA, at least 6 micrograms per sample, was extracted from PBMCs with Trizol reagent. For every donor, flow cytometry on a PBMC aliquot measured the percentage of naive CD45RAhigh/CD27high T cells. Points on this clonotype: Its antigen target is currently unknown. There are no base qualities to consult, and no much larger clone falls within one base.

The same sample was also studied in work on T cells of mothers and their children. Taken from the second paper: Nine systemically healthy Caucasian individuals served as donors, namely three mothers together with their six children. cDNA synthesis used all of the extracted RNA, with approximately 1.4 ug of RNA in each 15 ul reaction. Sample barcodes and 2-4 random nucleotides were added via the M1S primer in the second PCR. Over 8.5 million TCR beta CDR3 reads were obtained for each mother, and 2.5 million to 3 million reads were obtained for each child. In both related and unrelated pairs, thymic selection shapes the output of TCR recombination in a similar way, with inherited differences having only a minor effect. Normalized repertoire overlap was always found to be slightly, but never significantly, higher in related mother-child pairs than in unrelated mother-child pairs. Persistent microchimeric T cell clones were not detected, at a sensitivity of about 99 clones per million clonotypes. Deep NGS was used in the study to compare the TCR beta repertoires of mothers and children and to look for features that separate related mother-child pairs from unrelated individuals. The mean age was 40 +/- 4 years for the mothers and approximately 11 +/- 4 years for the children. Libraries were sequenced on Illumina HiSeq 2000 with 100+100 nt paired-end reads after adapter ligation with NEBNext reagents. To prevent cross-contamination, the mother and child libraries were prepared one month apart and sequenced in separate runs. For each donor, between about 450,000 and 2,300,000 distinct TCR beta clonotypes were identified. Naive TCR beta clonotypes were estimated from low-frequency clonotypes matched to each donor's FACS-determined naive share, without sorting.

This TCR was sampled from a woman between 40 and 55 years old in good health. Input material: blood.

The nucleotide sequence reads TGTGCCAGCAGCCAAGAGGGGGCTCGGGAGCAGTACTTC. The encoded protein is CASSQEGAREQYF. The receptor chain draws on TRBV4-2 and TRBJ2-4; the D gene is possibly TRBD1 or TRBD2, each agreeing over 6 bases. CDR1 and CDR2 (LGHNA, YNFKEQ) derive from the germline V gene. The CDR3, cysteine through phenylalanine, is 13 amino acids long. The sequence is cut down to CDR3 DNA, 39 bases in frame from base 1. The V end loses 0 bases and the J end loses 13 bases, and a stretch of 13 bases separates them.